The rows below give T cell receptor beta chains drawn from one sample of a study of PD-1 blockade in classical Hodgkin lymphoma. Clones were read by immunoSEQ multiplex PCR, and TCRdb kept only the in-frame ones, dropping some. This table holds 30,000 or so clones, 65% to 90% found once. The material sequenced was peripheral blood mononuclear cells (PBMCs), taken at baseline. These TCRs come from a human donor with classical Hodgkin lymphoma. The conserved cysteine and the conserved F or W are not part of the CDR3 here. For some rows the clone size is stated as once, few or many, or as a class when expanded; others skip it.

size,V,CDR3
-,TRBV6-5,ASSYSWGRSGNTIY
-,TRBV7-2,ASSLDGATDSPLH
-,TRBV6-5,AGADTYNSPLH
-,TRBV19,ASRDSSGANVLT
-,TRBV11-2,ASSLGLGSGVETQY
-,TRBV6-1,ASSPFGANVLT
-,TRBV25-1,ASRPETGSSAPLH
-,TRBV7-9,ASSLGGTLLTGELF
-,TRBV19,ASSTPREVETQY
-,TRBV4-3,ASSPRVANSGNTIY
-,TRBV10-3,ATVARDSSYEQY
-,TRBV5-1,ASSLSIHIGTGIDNEQF
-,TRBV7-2,ASSALITDTQY
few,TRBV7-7,ASSPSSGANVLT
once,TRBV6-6,ASSYSTGTGQGTIY
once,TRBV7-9,ASSPGQLPNYGYT
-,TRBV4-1,ASSQDTAREAF
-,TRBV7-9,ASSQEGGADTQY
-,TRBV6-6,ASSYDRGYGYT
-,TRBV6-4,AKNRAGNTIY
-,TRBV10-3,AISESNVRGFSYEQY
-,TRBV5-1,ASSFDLQGAGGYT
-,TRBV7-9,ASSRTENTEAF
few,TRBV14,ASSRRLGTTDRPNYGYT
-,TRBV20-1,SARRTEAF
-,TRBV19,ASNLGQNKDYGYT
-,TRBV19,ASSAQGLGDTEHGYT
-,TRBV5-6,ASIDRGASDTQY
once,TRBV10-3,AISEQGARTEAF
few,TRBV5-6,ASSLGQARNQPQH
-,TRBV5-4,ASSFGQAEQY
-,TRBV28,ASSLYVQGTNEKLF
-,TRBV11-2,ASSLGRPINNSPLH
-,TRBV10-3,AISEFEQETQY
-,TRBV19,ASKYSNQPQH
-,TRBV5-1,ASRLVTSYEQY
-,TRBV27,ASSSLPPWEQY
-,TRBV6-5,ASSQDRGGNTIY
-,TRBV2,ATSRGIGTVNTEAF
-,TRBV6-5,ASTEGQGASQY
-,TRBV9,ASSVGPGGSNQPQH
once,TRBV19,ASSTGQGLLGQPQH
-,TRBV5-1,ASSLGQSNEKLF
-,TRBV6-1,ASTRRSGNTGELF
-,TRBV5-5,ASSLVPGYTGELF
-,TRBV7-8,ASSLTSYEQY
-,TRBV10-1,ASSVQDRGPLYEQY
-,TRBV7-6,ASSLAGGTTSYEQY
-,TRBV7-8,ASSLVAGDSGYT
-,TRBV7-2,ASSWGLAGGLNEQY
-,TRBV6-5,ASSYPGTPGYT
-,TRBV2,ASKGDARPINYGYT
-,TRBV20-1,SWDTSYEQY
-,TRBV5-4,ASSFDSGGVVTKNIQY